Shown below are 23 T cell receptor beta chains from a single sample sequenced in a study of monozygotic twins with inflammatory bowel disease. TCRdb processed the 5' RACE reads again and assigns one entry to each CDR3 protein, with no DNA. Its table lists approximately 400,000 distinct CDR3 sequences. Sequenced: blood. These receptors all stem from a human donor with ulcerative colitis or Crohn's disease, or a healthy co-twin of an affected twin (not recorded which).

The genes are TRBV6-5 and TRBJ1-1; TCRdb calls TRBD1, which cannot be checked without DNA. Looked up from germline, CDR1 is MNHEY and CDR2 is SVGAGI. This CDR3 is 13 amino acids long. The CDR3 spells CASSPLGDTEAFF.

This chain joins TRBV6-2 or TRBV6-3 and TRBJ2-2; TCRdb's D call, TRBD2, is unchecked because there is no DNA. In germline, CDR1 is MNHEY, CDR2 SVGEGT. The CDR3 contains 13 residues. The CDR3 sequence: CASRRSLGRSMFF.

The V and J genes are TRBV6-1 and TRBJ1-6; absent DNA, TCRdb's TRBD1 call cannot be checked. The CDR3 contains 14 residues. The germline V gene encodes CDR1 MNHNS and CDR2 SASEGT. CDR3: CASSPPGFNSPLHF.

The CDR3 spells CASSPQGDHYGYTF. V usage is TRBV4-2 and J usage is TRBJ1-2; TCRdb proposes TRBD1, but this gene call is untestable without DNA. This CDR3 is 14 amino acids long. CDR1 is LGHNA, CDR2 YNFKEQ, per germline.

The chain combines TRBV20-1 with TRBJ1-6; without DNA, the TCRdb call of TRBD1 cannot be checked. Germline loops: CDR1 DFQATT, CDR2 SNEGSKA (reference sequence). This CDR3 has 13 amino acids. The CDR3 sequence is CSATGQGRSPLHF.

V and J are TRBV20-1 and TRBJ2-7; there is no DNA to check the TCRdb D call of TRBD1. The germline V gene has CDR1 DFQATT and CDR2 SNEGSKA (reference sequence). The CDR3 has 11 amino acids. The CDR3 reads CSAIPGAEQYF.

This chain links TRBV20-1 with TRBJ1-2; with no DNA, the TCRdb D assignment of TRBD1 cannot be verified. Germline assignment: CDR1 DFQATT and CDR2 SNEGSKA (reference sequence). The CDR3 has 14 residues. This chain's CDR3 is CSAFLSGQSNGYTF.

This chain joins TRBV6-1 and TRBJ1-1; there is no DNA to check the TCRdb D call of TRBD1. This CDR3 comprises 13 residues. The germline V gene encodes CDR1 MNHNS and CDR2 SASEGT. CDR3 sequence: CASSTAGTDKAFF.

The chain uses TRBV6-1 and TRBJ2-1; with no DNA, the TCRdb D assignment of TRBD2 cannot be verified. The CDR3 is 15 amino acids. Germline loops: CDR1 MNHNS, CDR2 SASEGT. The CDR3 spells CASSSSGSPYNEQFF.

The chain employs TRBV19 and TRBJ1-2; TCRdb indicates TRBD1, and absent DNA this call remains unverified. Looked up from germline, CDR1 is LNHDA and CDR2 is SQIVND (reference sequence). The CDR3 has 19 residues. This CDR3 reads CASSIIVLRDILETSGYTF.

The rearrangement uses TRBV3-1 and TRBJ2-6; checking the TCRdb D call of TRBD2 is not possible without DNA. There are 17 residues in the CDR3. From germline, CDR1 is LGHDT and CDR2 YNNKEL (reference sequence). The CDR3 sequence: CASSLRRGESGANVLTF.

The gene calls are TRBV20-1 and TRBJ2-6. Per germline, CDR1 DFQATT and CDR2 SNEGSKA (reference sequence). The CDR3 contains 15 residues. CDR3 region: CSARPQGSGANVLTF.

This chain connects TRBV7-9 to TRBJ2-5; TCRdb outputs TRBD1, but without DNA this stays unchecked. Germline-derived CDR1 and CDR2 are SEHNR and FQNEAQ (reference sequence). The CDR3 is 14 amino acids. The CDR3 loop is CASRRTQRGETQYF.

The chain uses TRBV5-1 and TRBJ2-3; TCRdb returns TRBD2, unconfirmable since there is no DNA. This CDR3 comprises 15 residues. Germline V CDR1 and CDR2: SGHRS, YFSETQ. This CDR3 is CASSSAGEGTDTQYF.

The CDR3 loop reads CSVTQGPGNQPQHF. The chain links TRBV20-1 to TRBJ1-5. The CDR3 runs to 14 residues. Germline V CDR1 and CDR2: DFQATT, SNEGSKA (reference sequence).

This sequence joins TRBV7-2 and TRBJ2-3; TCRdb outputs TRBD2, but without DNA this stays unchecked. The germline CDR1 and CDR2 sequences are SGHTA and FQGNSA. The CDR3 spans 17 residues. CDR3 sequence reads: CASSSGLAGGGTDTQYF.

The chain is built from TRBV7-2 and TRBJ2-3; the D call of TRBD2 rests on TCRdb alone, since no DNA is present to check it. The CDR3 is made up of 14 amino acids. Germline V gene data show CDR1 as SGHTA and CDR2 as FQGNSA. The CDR3 sequence: CASATGGRTDTQYF.

The chain recombines TRBV20-1 with TRBJ2-3; TCRdb proposes TRBD1, but this gene call is untestable without DNA. CDR1 is DFQATT, CDR2 SNEGSKA, per germline (reference sequence). There are 15 residues in the CDR3. The CDR3 region is CSAPGTGWSTDTQYF.

The chain employs TRBV7-2 and TRBJ2-7; absent DNA, TCRdb's TRBD1 call cannot be checked. CDR3 length equals 15 residues. In germline, CDR1 is SGHTA, CDR2 FQGNSA. Here the CDR3 reads CASIPAGLYWGEQYF. Full variable domain (missing parts from reference TRBV7-2 and TRBJ2-7): GAGVSQSPSNKVTEKGKDVELRCDPISGHTALYWYRQSLGQGLEFLIYFQGNSAPDKSGLPSDRFSAERTGGSVSTLTIQRTQQEDSAVYLCASIPAGLYWGEQYFGPGTRLTVT.

The chain combines TRBV7-8 with TRBJ1-1. This CDR3 region has 11 residues. Germline V lookup: CDR1 SGHVS, CDR2 FQNEAQ. The CDR3 sequence: CASSPYDGAFF.

CDR3 sequence reads: CASRPASGLYEQYF. The chain employs TRBV5-1 and TRBJ2-7; TCRdb gives TRBD2 as the D gene, but with no DNA this cannot be confirmed. Germline CDR1 and CDR2: SGHRS and YFSETQ. This CDR3 is 14 amino acids long.

The chain couples TRBV6-6 to TRBJ2-7. The CDR3 contains 13 residues. CDR1 is MNHNY, CDR2 SVGAGI, per germline (reference sequence). The CDR3 protein is CASSYANSYEQYF.

This chain links TRBV5-6 with TRBJ2-7; TCRdb indicates TRBD1, and absent DNA this call remains unverified. Germline CDR1 and CDR2: SGHDT and YYEEEE. CDR3 length: 14 amino acids. Here the CDR3 reads CASSLPGFPYEQYF.